This T cell receptor (beta chain) emerged from a study of blood T cell repertoires in COVID-19. About the study: T cells, B-cell-depleted T cells, or PBMCs supplied cDNA or gDNA.

In the authors' methods: From reference gene primer amplification, estimates of nucleated cell counts were derived. Here immunoSEQ multiplex PCR was the method, and the copy in TCRdb shows in-frame clones only, minus some. V, J and clone size were drawn from that table, and D and trimming were deduced from the DNA. In the table there are more than 70,000 clones, 82% of which are singletons. The CDR3 consists of 16 residues. CDR1 SGHVS and CDR2 FNYEAQ come from the germline V gene. Unmatched junction bases numbered 4, after V lost 5 bases and J lost 0 bases. Sequencing was performed on peripheral blood. This TCR derives from a woman between 70 and 85 years old with acute or convalescent COVID-19. The rearrangement uses TRBV7-6 and TRBJ2-1, with TRBD2 identical over 10 bases. CDR3 sequence (DNA): TGTGCCAGCAGCGAGCGGGAGGGGAGCTCCTACAATGAGCAGTTCTTC. This codes for CASSEREGSSYNEQFF.